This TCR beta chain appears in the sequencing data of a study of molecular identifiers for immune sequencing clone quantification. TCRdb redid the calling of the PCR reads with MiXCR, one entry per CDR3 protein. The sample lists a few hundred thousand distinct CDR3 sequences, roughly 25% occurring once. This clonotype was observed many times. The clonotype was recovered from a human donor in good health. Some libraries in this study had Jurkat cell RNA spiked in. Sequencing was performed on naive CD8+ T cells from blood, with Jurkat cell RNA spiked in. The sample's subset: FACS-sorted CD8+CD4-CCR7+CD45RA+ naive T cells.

CDR3 sequence reads: CASSLATFSGANVLTF. DNA for the CDR3: TGTGCCAGCAGCTTGGCGACTTTCTCTGGGGCCAACGTCCTGACTTTC. The rearrangement uses TRBV5-6 and TRBJ2-6; D is ambiguous. V lost 0 bases to trimming and J lost 0 bases, with 7 bases between them. CDR1 and CDR2 (germline): SGHDT, YYEEEE. This CDR3 comprises 16 residues.